The entry below describes one T cell receptor beta chain. The antigen is not known. Construction of TCR beta libraries relied on iRepertoire HTBI primers and on Arm-PCR targeting CDR3 regions. TCRdb re-analysed the multiplex PCR reads in MiXCR, keeping a single row per CDR3 protein. Among 440,000 or so distinct CDR3 sequences listed, 15% were seen once. This specimen belongs to a study of regulatory T cells in long-lasting Graves disease. Time point meaning: newly diagnosed GD, antithyroid drugs for less than 3 months. Isolated PBMC RNA provided the starting material for the TCR library. Graves' disease diagnosis relied on American Thyroid Association guidelines. Findings of the study overall: Persistent disease showed a preference for TRBV28, TRBJ1-2 and TRBJ2-5.

The CDR3 covers 14 residues. CDR1 is DFQATT, CDR2 SNEGSKA, per germline (reference sequence). V was pared by 3 bases and J by 8 bases, with 14 bases between. The sample also formed part of further work on T cells in Graves' hyperthyroidism and ophthalmopathy. This second study says: Blood also showed most of the thyroid clonotypes that were expanded above 0.001. Classification by a 13 V-J model distinguished ophthalmopathy from stable hyperthyroidism.

The origin of this receptor is a woman in her thirties with Graves disease. The chain carries TRBV20-1 and TRBJ1-6; D unclear. This specimen was peripheral blood mononuclear cells (PBMCs), taken at new diagnosis, from a patient treated with antithyroid drugs. The chain's CDR3 is CSARMLWGDSPLHF. The CDR3 DNA reads as TGCAGTGCTAGGATGTTATGGGGTGATTCACCCCTCCACTTT.